The next 3 T cell receptor beta chains were all read from a single sample in a study of CD8+ T cells in alopecia areata. Following extraction, RNA underwent reverse transcription to cDNA, which served as the sequencing template. Produced via immunoSEQ multiplex PCR; TCRdb's table is partial and in-frame only. The table lists 200,000 or so clones, more than 45% of them singletons. Documented treatment: oral pan-JAK inhibitor, 5-10 mg twice daily. Sequenced here: CD4+ T cells sorted from blood, sampled at week 24, from a patient treated with tofacitinib. The receptors here all came from a human donor with alopecia areata.

The gene calls are TRBV9 and TRBJ1-2; no clear D. V dropped 0 bases and J dropped 4 bases, with 13 bases sitting between them. The CDR3 runs 15 residues. CDR1 SGDLS and CDR2 YYNGEE come from the germline V gene. The CDR3 DNA follows: TGTGCCAGCAGCGTAGCCCCGCGGGATGGCTATGGCTACACCTTC. Its translation is CASSVAPRDGYGYTF.

This clone was observed a handful of times. V and J are TRBV19 and TRBJ2-3; 10 nucleotides line up with TRBD2. Trimming removed 5 bases from V and 1 base from J; junction bases left unmatched: 15. Looked up from germline, CDR1 is LNHDA and CDR2 is SQIVND (reference sequence). The CDR3 extends over 19 amino acids. The CDR3 here is CASSQSPQGSGGGTDTQYF. CDR3 bases: TGTGCCAGTAGTCAAAGCCCACAGGGGAGCGGGGGGGGCACAGATACGCAGTATTTT.

The chain has TRBV15 and TRBJ2-1; 10 bases agree with TRBD2. J lost 4 bases, V lost 0 bases, and 6 bases had no gene match. CDR3 size: 17 residues. Germline assignment: CDR1 LNHNV and CDR2 YYDKDF (reference sequence). CDR3: CATSRDRILAGYNEQFF. The CDR3, as DNA: TGTGCCACCAGCAGAGATCGGATACTAGCGGGGTACAATGAGCAGTTCTTC.